These 14 T cell receptor beta chains came from one sample sequenced in a study of T cell repertoires in cytomegalovirus infection. Using its own MiXCR run on the reads, TCRdb lists one record per CDR3 protein. The table shows about 160,000 distinct CDR3 sequences, with about 20% occurring only once. No antigen has been assigned to these receptors. This specimen consisted of CD8+ T cells from cultured PBMCs, obtained from culture after CMV antigen stimulation. The receptors shown here come from a human donor in good health (CMV status not recorded). Some clones in this sample may be carry-over from other donors' samples.

This clonotype was observed at least ten times. V is TRBV7-2 and J is TRBJ2-3, with 8 bases fitting TRBD2. The V gene end was trimmed by 3 bases and the J gene end by 7 bases; junction bases not matched to a gene: 12. This CDR3 comprises 16 residues. CDR1 and CDR2 (germline): SGHTA, FQGNSA. This chain's CDR3 is CASSFYAGGPTNTQYF. In DNA, the CDR3 is TGTGCCAGCAGCTTTTACGCGGGGGGCCCCACTAATACGCAGTATTTT.

The chain has TRBV7-8 and TRBJ2-5, with 7 positions matching TRBD1. This CDR3 has 14 residues. Per the germline V gene, CDR1 is SGHVS and CDR2 is FQNEAQ. After removal of 0 bases from V and 4 bases from J, the junction contained 2 bases not matched to a gene. The CDR3 coding sequence is TGTGCCAGCAGCTTAGCGCCAGGGGGAGAGACCCAGTACTTC. This sequence encodes CASSLAPGGETQYF.

V is TRBV3-1 and J is TRBJ2-3; 8 positions agree with TRBD1. This CDR3 region has 17 residues. The ends lost 1 base at V and 1 base at J; junction bases unmatched: 7. Germline CDR1 is LGHDT and CDR2 is YNNKEL (reference sequence). The CDR3 sequence: CASSQGRGTGRTDTQYF. CDR3 nucleotides: TGTGCCAGCAGCCAAGGTAGAGGGACAGGACGCACAGATACGCAGTATTTT.

This chain connects TRBV27 to TRBJ2-3, with D perhaps TRBD2 (7 bases). V was cut by 5 bases and J by 5 bases, with 20 bases left in between. The CDR3 runs 16 residues. The germline gives CDR1 MNHEY, CDR2 SMNVEV (reference sequence). The CDR3 DNA follows: TGTGCCAGCAGTCCTCCGACTAGGGGGGGTGGAGATACGCAGTATTTT. It yields the protein CASSPPTRGGGDTQYF.

V is TRBV6-1 and J is TRBJ2-7; 8 nucleotides line up with TRBD1. Germline V gene data show CDR1 as MNHNS and CDR2 as SASEGT. The V segment lost 6 bases and the J segment 0 bases; nucleotides outside the gene matches: 7. The CDR3 is 15 residues long. CDR3 sequence: CASSERQGSSYEQYF. The CDR3 DNA sequence: TGTGCCAGCAGCGAAAGACAGGGGAGCTCCTACGAGCAGTACTTC.

The chain carries TRBV4-1 and TRBJ2-7; D gene unclear. V shed 4 bases and J shed 4 bases, with 8 bases lying between them. CDR1 and CDR2 from the germline V gene are MGHRA and YSYEKL. The CDR3 totals 12 residues. The CDR3 DNA reads as TGCGCCAGCAGCCCGCGCCCGTACGAGCAGTACTTC. This sequence encodes CASSPRPYEQYF.

Only a few counts were recorded for this clonotype. The chain is built from TRBV12-3 or TRBV12-4 and TRBJ2-2, with TRBD2 identical over 13 bases. The CDR3 spans 17 residues. V lost 5 bases and J lost 2; bases outside the gene matches: 5. CDR3: CASSGGLAGINTGELFF. The CDR3 DNA reads as TGTGCCAGCAGTGGGGGACTAGCGGGGATTAACACCGGGGAGCTGTTTTTT.

The gene calls are TRBV7-2 and TRBJ1-2, with D uncertain. This CDR3 has 14 amino acids. V was trimmed by 2 bases and J by 4 bases, leaving 11 bases between them. The germline V gene has CDR1 SGHTA and CDR2 FQGNSA. CDR3 region: CASSLNEEIYGYTF. The CDR3 region has the DNA TGTGCCAGCAGCTTAAATGAAGAAATCTATGGCTACACCTTC.

V gene TRBV4-1 combines with J gene TRBJ1-1; D unclear. The CDR3 has 15 residues. The ends were cut back, 0 bases at V and 0 bases at J, with 8 bases in the middle. CDR1 and CDR2 from the germline V gene are MGHRA and YSYEKL. The CDR3 region is CASSQETGLNTEAFF. The DNA of the CDR3 is TGCGCCAGCAGCCAAGAGACGGGGTTGAACACTGAAGCTTTCTTT.

V usage is TRBV20-1 and J usage is TRBJ2-4; 9 positions agree with TRBD1. The CDR3 runs 13 residues. V lost 6 bases, J lost 7 bases, and 7 bases stayed unmatched. Germline loops: CDR1 DFQATT, CDR2 SNEGSKA (reference sequence). The CDR3 region is CSALTGTGNIQYF. The CDR3 nucleotides read TGCAGTGCCCTGACCGGGACAGGGAACATTCAGTACTTC.

As for this clonotype: A read error may produce the germline difference seen at one junction end. The chain carries TRBV4-3 and TRBJ2-1; D is unresolved. From germline, CDR1 is LGHNA and CDR2 YSLEER. The CDR3 totals 16 residues. CDR3 bases: TGCGCCAGCAGCCAAGAGACCAGGTTCTCCTACAATGAGCAGTTCTTT. Translating it yields CASSQETRFSYNEQFF.

This sequence joins TRBV19 and TRBJ1-5, with TRBD1 as a possible D gene (5 bases). The V and J ends lost 4 bases and 0 bases respectively, with 10 bases between them. Germline CDR1 reads LNHDA; CDR2 reads SQIVND (reference sequence). The CDR3 extends over 15 amino acids. In DNA, the CDR3 is TGTGCCAGTAGTAGGACGGACACTAGCAATCAGCCCCAGCATTTT. It encodes CASSRTDTSNQPQHF.

The V gene is TRBV15, the J gene TRBJ2-6; 8 nucleotides line up with TRBD1. The V and J ends lost 7 bases and 0 bases, in that order; junction bases with no gene match: 11. CDR1 and CDR2 from the germline V gene are LNHNV and YYDKDF (reference sequence). The length of the CDR3 is 18 residues. The DNA of the CDR3 is TGTGCCACCACTTCGGCCGGGACAGGCATCTCTGGGGCCAACGTCCTGACTTTC. Encoded protein: CATTSAGTGISGANVLTF.

The sample holds a few counts of this clonotype. V and J are TRBV7-2 and TRBJ2-3, with D perhaps being TRBD1 or TRBD2 (6 bases each). The CDR3 runs to 16 residues. Germline V gene sequence: CDR1 SGHTA, CDR2 FQGNSA. V lost 4 bases, J lost 3 bases, and 17 bases lay in between. The CDR3 DNA is TGTGCCAGCAGCTCTCCTCAGGGGACTTGGACAGATACGCAGTATTTT. As protein: CASSSPQGTWTDTQYF.